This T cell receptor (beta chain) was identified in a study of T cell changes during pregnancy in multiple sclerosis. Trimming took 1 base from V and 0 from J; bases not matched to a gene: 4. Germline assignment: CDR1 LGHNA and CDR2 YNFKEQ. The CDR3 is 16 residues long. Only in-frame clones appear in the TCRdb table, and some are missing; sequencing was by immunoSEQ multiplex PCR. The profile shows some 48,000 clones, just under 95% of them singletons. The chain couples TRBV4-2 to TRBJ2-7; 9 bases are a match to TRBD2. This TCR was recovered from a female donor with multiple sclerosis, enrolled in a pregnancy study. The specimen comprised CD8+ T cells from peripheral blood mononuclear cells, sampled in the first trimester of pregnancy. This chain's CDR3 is CASSQGRGGSSYEQYF. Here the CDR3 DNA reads TGTGCCAGCAGCCAAGGGCGGGGGGGGAGCTCCTACGAGCAGTACTTC.